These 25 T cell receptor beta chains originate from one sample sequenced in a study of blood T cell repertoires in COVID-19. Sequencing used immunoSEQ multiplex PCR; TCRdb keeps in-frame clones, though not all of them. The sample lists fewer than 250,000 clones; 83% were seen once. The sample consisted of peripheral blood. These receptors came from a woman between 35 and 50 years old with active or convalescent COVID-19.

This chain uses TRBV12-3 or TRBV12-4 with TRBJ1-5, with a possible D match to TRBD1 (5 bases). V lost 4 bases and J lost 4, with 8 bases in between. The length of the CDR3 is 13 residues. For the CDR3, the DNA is TGTGCCAGCAGTTCCAGGGTGAATCAGCCCCAGCATTTT. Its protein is CASSSRVNQPQHF.

The CDR3 is CAKEPGTGGTDTQYF. CDR3 coding DNA: TGCGCCAAGGAACCCGGGACAGGAGGCACAGATACGCAGTATTTT. The rearrangement joins TRBV29-1 to TRBJ2-3; TRBD1 agrees at 8 bases. Germline CDR1 SQVTM, CDR2 ANQGSEA. This CDR3 comprises 15 residues.

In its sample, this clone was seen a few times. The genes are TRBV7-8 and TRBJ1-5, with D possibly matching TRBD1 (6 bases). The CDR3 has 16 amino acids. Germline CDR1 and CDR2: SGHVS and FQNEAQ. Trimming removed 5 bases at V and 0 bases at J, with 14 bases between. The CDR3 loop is CASSPGGAASNQPQHF. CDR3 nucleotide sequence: TGTGCCAGCAGCCCCGGGGGGGCAGCTAGCAATCAGCCCCAGCATTTT.

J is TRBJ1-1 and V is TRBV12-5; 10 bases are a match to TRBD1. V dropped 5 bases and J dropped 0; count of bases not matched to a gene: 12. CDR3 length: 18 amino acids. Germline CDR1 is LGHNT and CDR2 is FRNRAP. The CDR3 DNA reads TGTGCTAGTGGTCCTCGACAGGGGGCGATCCAAATGAACACTGAAGCTTTCTTT. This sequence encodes CASGPRQGAIQMNTEAFF.

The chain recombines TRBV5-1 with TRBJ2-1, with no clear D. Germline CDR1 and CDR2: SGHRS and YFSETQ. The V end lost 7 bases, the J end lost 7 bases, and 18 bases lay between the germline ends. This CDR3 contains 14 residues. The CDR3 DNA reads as TGCGCCAGCTACCCTCAGACATCGTCTAATGAGCAGTTCTTC. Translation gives CASYPQTSSNEQFF.

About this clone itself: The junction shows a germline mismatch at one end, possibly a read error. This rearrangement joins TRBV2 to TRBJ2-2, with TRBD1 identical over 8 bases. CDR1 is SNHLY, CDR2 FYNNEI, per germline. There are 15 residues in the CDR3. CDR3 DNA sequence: TGTGCCAGCATGGGGCAGGGGGCTAGAGGCGGGAAGCTGTTTTTT. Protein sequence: CASMGQGARGGKLFF.

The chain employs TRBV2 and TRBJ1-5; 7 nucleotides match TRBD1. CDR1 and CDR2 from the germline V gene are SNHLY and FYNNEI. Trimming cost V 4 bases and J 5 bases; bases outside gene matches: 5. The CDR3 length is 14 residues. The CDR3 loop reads CASSGQGSYQPQHF. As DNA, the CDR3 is TGTGCCAGCAGTGGACAGGGATCGTATCAGCCCCAGCATTTT.

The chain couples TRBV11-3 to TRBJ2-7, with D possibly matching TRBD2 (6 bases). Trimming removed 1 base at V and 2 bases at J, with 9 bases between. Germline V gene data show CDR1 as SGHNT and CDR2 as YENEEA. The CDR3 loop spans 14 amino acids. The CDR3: CASSLVRGTYEQYF. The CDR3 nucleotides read TGTGCCAGCAGCTTAGTTCGGGGGACCTACGAGCAGTACTTC.

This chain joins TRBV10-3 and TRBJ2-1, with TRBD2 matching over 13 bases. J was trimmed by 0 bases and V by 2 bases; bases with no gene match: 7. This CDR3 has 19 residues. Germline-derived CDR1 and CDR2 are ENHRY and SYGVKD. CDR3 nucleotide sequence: TGTGCCATCAGTGAGCGACTAGCGGGGGGCTTGAGCTCCTACAATGAGCAGTTCTTC. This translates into CAISERLAGGLSSYNEQFF.

The DNA of the CDR3 is TGTGCCAGTAGTATATCCGGAGGGTCTGAAGCTTTCTTT. Translation: CASSISGGSEAFF. This rearrangement joins TRBV19 to TRBJ1-1; D is ambiguous. There are 13 residues in the CDR3. Trimming stripped 2 bases from V and 6 bases from J, with 10 bases between. Germline V gene sequence: CDR1 LNHDA, CDR2 SQIVND (reference sequence).

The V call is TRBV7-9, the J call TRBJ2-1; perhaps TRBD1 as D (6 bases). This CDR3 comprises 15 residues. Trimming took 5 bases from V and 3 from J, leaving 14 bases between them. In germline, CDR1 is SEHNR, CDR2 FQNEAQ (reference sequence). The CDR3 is CASSETGTFYNEQFF. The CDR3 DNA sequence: TGTGCCAGCAGCGAGACCGGGACATTCTACAATGAGCAGTTCTTC.

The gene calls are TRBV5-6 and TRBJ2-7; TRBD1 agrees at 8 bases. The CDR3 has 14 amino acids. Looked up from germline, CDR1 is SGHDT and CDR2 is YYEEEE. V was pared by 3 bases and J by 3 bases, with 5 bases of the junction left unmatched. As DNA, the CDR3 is TGTGCCAGCAGCTCCGGACAGGGTTACTACGAGCAGTACTTC. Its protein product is CASSSGQGYYEQYF.

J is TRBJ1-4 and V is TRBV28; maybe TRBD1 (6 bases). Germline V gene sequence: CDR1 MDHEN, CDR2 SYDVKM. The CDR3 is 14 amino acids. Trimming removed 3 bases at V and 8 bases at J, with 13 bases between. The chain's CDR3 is CASSFSGDGEKLFF. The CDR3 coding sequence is TGTGCCAGCAGTTTCTCAGGGGACGGCGAAAAACTGTTTTTT.

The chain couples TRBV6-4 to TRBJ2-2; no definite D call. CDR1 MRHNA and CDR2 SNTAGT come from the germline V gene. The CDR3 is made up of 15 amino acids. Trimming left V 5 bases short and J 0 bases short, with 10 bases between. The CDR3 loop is CASSPTNSNTGELFF. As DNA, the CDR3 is TGTGCCAGCAGTCCTACCAACTCGAACACCGGGGAGCTGTTTTTT.

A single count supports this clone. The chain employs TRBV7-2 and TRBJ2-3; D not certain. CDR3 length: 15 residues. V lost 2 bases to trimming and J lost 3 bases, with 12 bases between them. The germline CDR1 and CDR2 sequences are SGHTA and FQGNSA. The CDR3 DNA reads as TGTGCCAGCAGCTTATACTCGCTAAGTACAGATACGCAGTATTTT. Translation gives CASSLYSLSTDTQYF. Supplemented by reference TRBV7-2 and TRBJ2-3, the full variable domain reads GAGVSQSPSNKVTEKGKDVELRCDPISGHTALYWYRQSLGQGLEFLIYFQGNSAPDKSGLPSDRFSAERTGGSVSTLTIQRTQQEDSAVYLCASSLYSLSTDTQYFGPGTRLTVL.

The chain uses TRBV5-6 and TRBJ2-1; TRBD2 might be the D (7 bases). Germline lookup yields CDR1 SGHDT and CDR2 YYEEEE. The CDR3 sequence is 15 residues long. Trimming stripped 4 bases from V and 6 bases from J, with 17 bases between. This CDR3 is CASSALGGAGNEQFF. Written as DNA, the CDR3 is TGTGCCAGCAGCGCGTTAGGGGGGGCGGGCAATGAGCAGTTCTTC.

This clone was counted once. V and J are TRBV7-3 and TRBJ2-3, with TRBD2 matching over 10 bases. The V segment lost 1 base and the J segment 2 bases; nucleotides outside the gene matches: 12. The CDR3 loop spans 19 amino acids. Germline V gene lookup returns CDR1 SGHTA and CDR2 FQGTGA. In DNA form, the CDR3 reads TGTGCCAGCAGCTTAATATTGGTGTGTAGCGGGAGGAACACAGATACGCAGTATTTT. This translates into CASSLILVCSGRNTDTQYF.

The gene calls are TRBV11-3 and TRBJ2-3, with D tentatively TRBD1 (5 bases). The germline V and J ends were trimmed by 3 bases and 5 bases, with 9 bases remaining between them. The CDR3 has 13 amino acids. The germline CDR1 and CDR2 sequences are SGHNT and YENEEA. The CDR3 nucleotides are TGTGCCAGCAGCTTGGGGCTAGAAGATACGCAGTATTTT. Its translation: CASSLGLEDTQYF.

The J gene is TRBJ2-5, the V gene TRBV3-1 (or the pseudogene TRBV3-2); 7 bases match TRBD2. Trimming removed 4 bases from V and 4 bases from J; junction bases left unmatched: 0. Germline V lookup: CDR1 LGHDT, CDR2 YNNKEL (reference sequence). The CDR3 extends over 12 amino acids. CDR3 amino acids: CASSREGETQYF. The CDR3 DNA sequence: TGTGCCAGCAGCCGGGAGGGAGAGACCCAGTACTTC.

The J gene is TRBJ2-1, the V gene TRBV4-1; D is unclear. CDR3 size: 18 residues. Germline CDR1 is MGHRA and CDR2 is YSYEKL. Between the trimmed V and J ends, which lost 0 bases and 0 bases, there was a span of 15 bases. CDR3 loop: CASSQDSPLESSYNEQFF. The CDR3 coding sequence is TGCGCCAGCAGCCAAGATTCGCCTTTAGAGAGCTCCTACAATGAGCAGTTCTTC.

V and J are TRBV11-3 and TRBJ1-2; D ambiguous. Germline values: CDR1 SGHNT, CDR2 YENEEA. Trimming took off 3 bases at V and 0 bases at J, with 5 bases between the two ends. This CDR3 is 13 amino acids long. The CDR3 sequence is CASSFGTNYGYTF. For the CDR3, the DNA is TGTGCCAGCAGCTTTGGCACTAACTATGGCTACACCTTC.

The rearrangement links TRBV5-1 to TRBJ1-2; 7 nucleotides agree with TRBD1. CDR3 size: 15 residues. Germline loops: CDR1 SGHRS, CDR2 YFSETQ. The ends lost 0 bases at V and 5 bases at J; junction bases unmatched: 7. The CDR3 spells CASSLAYRGGYGYTF. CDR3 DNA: TGCGCCAGCAGCTTGGCCTACAGGGGTGGTTATGGCTACACCTTC.

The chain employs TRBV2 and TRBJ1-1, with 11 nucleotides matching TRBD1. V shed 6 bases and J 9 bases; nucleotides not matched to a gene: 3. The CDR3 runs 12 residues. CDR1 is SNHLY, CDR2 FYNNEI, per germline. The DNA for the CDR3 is TGTGCCAGCAGAGGGGACAGGGGGAAAGCTTTCTTT. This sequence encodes CASRGDRGKAFF.

DNA of the CDR3: TGTGCCAGCAGCGCGACAGGCCAGTATAATTCACCCCTCCACTTT. This sequence encodes CASSATGQYNSPLHF. This chain uses TRBV2 with TRBJ1-6; tentatively, D is TRBD1 (6 bases). Looked up from germline, CDR1 is SNHLY and CDR2 is FYNNEI. Trimming cost V 6 bases and J 4 bases, with 13 bases left between them. The CDR3 is 15 residues long.

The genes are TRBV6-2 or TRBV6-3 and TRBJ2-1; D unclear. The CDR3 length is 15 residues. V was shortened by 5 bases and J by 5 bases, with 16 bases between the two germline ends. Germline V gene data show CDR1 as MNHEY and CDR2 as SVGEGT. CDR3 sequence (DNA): TGTGCCAGCAGTAGACCGGGTCCTCGACACAATGAGCAGTTCTTC. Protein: CASSRPGPRHNEQFF.